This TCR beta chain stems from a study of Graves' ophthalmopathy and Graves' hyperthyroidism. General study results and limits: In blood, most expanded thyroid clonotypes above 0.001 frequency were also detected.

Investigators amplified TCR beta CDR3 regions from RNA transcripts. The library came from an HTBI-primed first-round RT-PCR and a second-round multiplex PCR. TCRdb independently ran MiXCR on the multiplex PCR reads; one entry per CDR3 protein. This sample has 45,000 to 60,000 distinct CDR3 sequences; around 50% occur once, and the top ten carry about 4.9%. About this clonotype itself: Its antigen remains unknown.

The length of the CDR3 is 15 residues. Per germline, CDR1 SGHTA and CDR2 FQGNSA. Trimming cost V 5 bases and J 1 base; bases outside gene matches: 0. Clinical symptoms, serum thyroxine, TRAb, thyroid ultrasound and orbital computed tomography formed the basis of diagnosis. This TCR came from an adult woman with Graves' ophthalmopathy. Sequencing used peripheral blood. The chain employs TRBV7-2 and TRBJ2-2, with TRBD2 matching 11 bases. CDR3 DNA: TGTGCCAGCAGCACTAGCGGGAGGAACACCGGGGAGCTGTTTTTT. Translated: CASSTSGRNTGELFF.